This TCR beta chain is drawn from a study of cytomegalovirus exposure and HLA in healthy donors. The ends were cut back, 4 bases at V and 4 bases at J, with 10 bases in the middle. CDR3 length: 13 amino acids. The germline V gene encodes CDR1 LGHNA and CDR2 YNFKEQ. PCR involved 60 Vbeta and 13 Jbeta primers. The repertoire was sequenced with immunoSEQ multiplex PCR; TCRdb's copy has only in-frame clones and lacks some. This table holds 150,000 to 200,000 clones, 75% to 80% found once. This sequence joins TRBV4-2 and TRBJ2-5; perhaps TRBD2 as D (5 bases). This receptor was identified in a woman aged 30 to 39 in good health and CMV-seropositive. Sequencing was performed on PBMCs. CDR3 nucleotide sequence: TGTGCCAGCAGCCTAGAAGAGGGAGAGACCCAGTACTTC. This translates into CASSLEEGETQYF.